This TCR beta chain was identified during a study of shared clonotypes between healthy human individuals. Across the whole study: A couple of women and a few men aged 18 to 49 served as donors.

To note about this clone: Its antigen remains unidentified.

Broader study findings: Non-shared clonotypes had lower generation probabilities than clonotypes shared by all four sorted-subset donors. The authors expected sequencing depth to affect clonotype sharing among donors.

Some 28,000 T cell genomes (approximately 190 ng DNA) went into each sorted-subset replicate. Sequenced by immunoSEQ multiplex PCR; TCRdb stores in-frame clones only, minus some. The sample lists hundreds of thousands of clones, approximately 96% occurring once. Germline V lookup: CDR1 LNHNV, CDR2 YYDKDF (reference sequence). V was cut by 0 bases and J by 0 bases, with 6 bases left in between. The length of the CDR3 is 15 residues. Naive CD8 cells lacked CD45RO, underwent positive selection for CCR7 and left out terminally differentiated effector memory CD45RA+ cells. This chain links TRBV15 with TRBJ1-5; D not resolved. The sample taken for sequencing was naive CD8+ T cells sorted from blood. This sequence originates from a woman in her 30s in good health. The DNA for the CDR3 is TGTGCCACCAGCAGAGACAGCCGTAGCAATCAGCCCCAGCATTTT. Translation gives CATSRDSRSNQPQHF.